The rows below give T cell receptor beta chains drawn from one sample of a study of radiotherapy plus CTLA-4 blockade in lung cancer. Using immunoSEQ multiplex PCR, the repertoire was profiled, and TCRdb retains in-frame clones only, with some absent. The data contain 80,000 or so clones, roughly 79% of them seen just once; the ten biggest clones take up approximately 4%. Source: peripheral blood, taken from a patient treated with radiotherapy plus ipilimumab. The source of these receptors is a human donor with non-small cell lung cancer who had a partial response to radiotherapy plus ipilimumab. Some clones in this sample may be carry-over from other donors' samples. Both conserved end residues are trimmed from each CDR3. The D gene is left open where the match is weak.

TRBD1,TRBV13,TRBJ2-7,15,ASSSNRDRDPPYEQY
.,TRBV7-2,TRBJ1-1,12,ASSPLIGFTEAF
TRBD1,TRBV7-8,TRBJ1-5,15,ASSLVGQGVGNQPQH
TRBD2,TRBV11-1,TRBJ2-1,15,ASSTVAGGFSYNEQF
.,TRBV7-9,TRBJ1-1,13,ASSLGFGDSGYDF
.,TRBV12-1,TRBJ2-2,15,ASSSRLAGPRAGELF
.,TRBV20-1,TRBJ2-7,9,SVPGYSEQY
TRBD1,TRBV27,TRBJ2-7,12,AIGVQTGAGQQY
.,TRBV5-1,TRBJ2-7,11,ASSPRLAYEQY
TRBD2,TRBV18,.,14,ASSPGGGRGRYEQY
.,TRBV28,TRBJ2-4,13,ASSRVSGDLNIQY
TRBD1,TRBV27,TRBJ2-5,12,ASSSWTGSETQY
TRBD2,TRBV2,TRBJ2-1,12,ASGQREGRGEQF
.,TRBV28,TRBJ1-5,14,ASSLRKFGLDQPQH
.,TRBV18,TRBJ2-1,13,ASSPLGGSYNEQF
TRBD2,TRBV27,TRBJ2-2,14,ASSFLSGGGTGELF